The 26 T cell receptor beta chains presented below share a single source sample, sequenced in a study of healthy donors' naive CD4 and CD8 T cells. TCR libraries were built from 500 to 550 ng of total RNA by linear amplification. MiXCR, applied by TCRdb to the reads, yields one record per CDR3 protein. Altogether about 200,000 distinct CDR3 sequences are present, over 60% being singletons, with the ten largest covering 2% to 2.5%. The sample comprised naive CD4+ and CD8+ T cells sorted from blood, pooled from several donors. These receptor sequences come from a pool of human donors in good health; the sample pools cells from several healthy donors.

The gene calls are TRBV19 and TRBJ1-4; no reliable D call. Germline CDR1 reads LNHDA; CDR2 reads SQIVND (reference sequence). The CDR3 has 13 amino acids. The V end was cut by 8 bases, the J end by 5 bases, with 12 bases between. The CDR3 protein is CASHRETNEKLFF. CDR3 coding DNA: TGTGCCAGTCACCGGGAAACAAATGAAAAACTGTTTTTT.

This clonotype was counted once. V and J are TRBV6-1 and TRBJ2-1, with D perhaps being TRBD1 or TRBD2 (5 bases each). Germline-derived CDR1 and CDR2 are MNHNS and SASEGT. The CDR3 extends over 15 amino acids. Between the trimmed V and J ends, which lost 3 bases and 2 bases, there was a span of 11 bases. CDR3 in DNA: TGTGCCAGCAGTGATTGGCAGGGACCCTACAATGAGCAGTTCTTC. Translated, it gives CASSDWQGPYNEQFF.

V and J are TRBV29-1 and TRBJ2-4; D remains unclear. V lost 7 bases, J lost 0 bases, and 13 bases lay in between. The CDR3 consists of 14 residues. Germline V gene lookup returns CDR1 SQVTM and CDR2 ANQGSEA. For the CDR3, the DNA is TGCAGCGCCGAGACTCAGATAGCCAAAAACATTCAGTACTTC. Translating it yields CSAETQIAKNIQYF.

This clonotype was recorded a few times. V gene TRBV15 combines with J gene TRBJ2-7; 9 positions agree with TRBD2. The CDR3 sequence is 15 residues long. V shed 1 base, J shed 3 bases, and the junction held 4 bases outside the gene matches. Germline loops: CDR1 LNHNV, CDR2 YYDKDF (reference sequence). CDR3 DNA sequence: TGTGCCACCAGCAGAGGACTAGCGGTGGACTACGAGCAGTACTTC. This sequence encodes CATSRGLAVDYEQYF.

This chain joins TRBV29-1 and TRBJ2-7; 8 nucleotides agree with TRBD1. V gave up 3 bases and J gave up 0 bases; unmatched junction bases: 7. Germline V CDR1 and CDR2: SQVTM, ANQGSEA. CDR3 length: 15 amino acids. The CDR3 sequence: CSVEFRDRSSYEQYF. In DNA form, the CDR3 reads TGCAGCGTTGAGTTCCGGGACAGGAGCTCCTACGAGCAGTACTTC.

This clonotype was seen a few times. The chain uses TRBV29-1 and TRBJ2-7; 7 nucleotides agree with TRBD1. There are 13 residues in the CDR3. Per germline, CDR1 SQVTM and CDR2 ANQGSEA. DNA of the CDR3: TGCAGTGGAGGAACAGGGGATGGACGCGAGCAGTACTTC. It yields the protein CSGGTGDGREQYF.

This clonotype showed up just a few times. This chain links TRBV29-1 with TRBJ2-3, with D perhaps being TRBD1 or TRBD2 (5 bases each). Trimming removed 7 bases from V and 1 base from J, with 18 bases in between. The CDR3 consists of 15 residues. CDR1 and CDR2 (germline): SQVTM, ANQGSEA. CDR3 in amino acids: CSADGPGRGTDTQYF. DNA for the CDR3: TGCAGCGCGGACGGTCCAGGGAGAGGCACAGATACGCAGTATTTT.

A few counts support this clonotype. The chain recombines TRBV6-5 with TRBJ2-7, with D tentatively TRBD2 (6 bases). Germline assignment: CDR1 MNHEY and CDR2 SVGAGI. CDR3 length equals 13 residues. With 6 bases removed from V and 6 bases from J, the gap between germline ends came to 15 bases. The CDR3: CASSLAMWGEQYF. The CDR3 bases are TGTGCCAGCAGCCTAGCGATGTGGGGCGAGCAGTACTTC.

The chain combines TRBV29-1 with TRBJ1-1; D is unresolved. The CDR3 covers 11 residues. Between the trimmed V and J ends, which lost 2 bases and 4 bases, there was a span of 5 bases. In germline, CDR1 is SQVTM, CDR2 ANQGSEA. CDR3 bases: TGCAGCGTTGAAAGGTTCACTGAAGCTTTCTTT. Translated, it gives CSVERFTEAFF. The full variable domain, its missing parts supplied by reference TRBV29-1 and TRBJ1-1, is SAVISQKPSRDICQRGTSLTIQCQVDSQVTMMFWYRQQPGQSLTLIATANQGSEATYESGFVIDKFPISRPNLTFSTLTVSNMSPEDSSIYLCSVERFTEAFFGQGTRLTVV.

V usage is TRBV11-3 and J usage is TRBJ2-1; D gene ambiguous. Germline CDR1 is SGHNT and CDR2 is YENEEA. This CDR3 has 16 amino acids. Trimming cost V 2 bases and J 2 bases, with 13 bases left between them. The DNA for the CDR3 is TGTGCCAGCAGCTTAACGTCGCTCGCTCCCTACAATGAGCAGTTCTTC. Translation: CASSLTSLAPYNEQFF.

CDR3 coding DNA: TGTGCCAGTACCAGGAGGGAGTTCTATGGCTACACCTTC. Translation gives CASTRREFYGYTF. This chain links TRBV19 with TRBJ1-2; D unclear. The CDR3 extends over 13 amino acids. The germline V and J ends were trimmed by 7 bases and 4 bases, with 13 bases remaining between them. CDR1 is LNHDA, CDR2 SQIVND, per germline (reference sequence).

V and J are TRBV7-9 and TRBJ2-5; a weak D match, TRBD2 (5 bases). The germline V gene has CDR1 SEHNR and CDR2 FQNEAQ (reference sequence). V was pared by 3 bases and J by 2 bases, with 10 bases between. The length of the CDR3 is 14 residues. DNA for the CDR3: TGTGCCAGCAGCTTGCAAGGCGGGCAAGAGACCCAGTACTTC. Translation: CASSLQGGQETQYF.

The CDR3 DNA is TGCAGCGTTGACGGTGGCCGAGACACAGATACGCAGTATTTT. It encodes CSVDGGRDTDTQYF. The chain links TRBV29-1 to TRBJ2-3; D gene uncertain. The V gene's germline CDR1 is SQVTM and CDR2 ANQGSEA. V dropped 3 bases and J dropped 2 bases, with 12 bases sitting between them. The CDR3 runs to 14 residues.

The rearrangement joins TRBV6-5 to TRBJ2-2; tentative D call: TRBD1 (5 bases). V lost 6 bases and J 7 bases, leaving 15 bases between the germline ends. Looked up from germline, CDR1 is MNHEY and CDR2 is SVGAGI. This CDR3 contains 14 residues. CDR3 protein: CASSFIGASGELFF. As DNA, the CDR3 is TGTGCCAGCAGCTTCATTGGGGCCAGCGGGGAGCTGTTTTTT.

This chain joins TRBV20-1 and TRBJ1-4, with D unclear. The CDR3 sequence is 12 residues long. Germline V gene lookup returns CDR1 DFQATT and CDR2 SNEGSKA (reference sequence). The V and J ends lost 7 bases and 4 bases respectively, with 10 bases between them. Here the CDR3 DNA reads TGCAGTGTGGGTCAGGTTAATGAAAAACTGTTTTTT. Protein product: CSVGQVNEKLFF.

The chain has TRBV19 and TRBJ2-1; 9 bases are shared with TRBD2. This CDR3 comprises 18 residues. Germline V gives CDR1 LNHDA, CDR2 SQIVND (reference sequence). V lost 8 bases, J lost 4 bases, and 18 bases stayed unmatched. The CDR3 DNA follows: TGTGCCAGTCATCTGGGGCGCGCAACAGCGGGGGGATACAATGAGCAGTTCTTC. It is translated as CASHLGRATAGGYNEQFF.

The table lists this clonotype with a few counts. The V call is TRBV19, the J call TRBJ2-7, with D maybe TRBD1 (6 bases). This CDR3 region has 13 residues. The V end was cut by 4 bases, the J end by 5 bases, with 12 bases between. From germline, CDR1 is LNHDA and CDR2 SQIVND (reference sequence). CDR3 region: CASSKPGTNEQYF. As DNA, the CDR3 is TGTGCCAGTAGTAAACCCGGGACAAACGAGCAGTACTTC.

CDR3 DNA sequence: TGTGCCACCAGCAGAGTTACCAGCAGGCAAACCTATAGCAATCAGCCCCAGCATTTT. Translation: CATSRVTSRQTYSNQPQHF. The V gene is TRBV15, the J gene TRBJ1-5; D remains ambiguous. Per the germline V gene, CDR1 is LNHNV and CDR2 is YYDKDF (reference sequence). The CDR3 is 19 residues long. Deletions cut 1 base from V and 0 bases from J, with 19 bases between.

The genes are TRBV29-1 and TRBJ2-1, with D tentatively TRBD1 (5 bases). The V end was cut by 6 bases, the J end by 7 bases, with 19 bases between. Looked up from germline, CDR1 is SQVTM and CDR2 is ANQGSEA. The CDR3 runs to 14 residues. CDR3 residues: CSVARVLSGNEQFF. Here the CDR3 DNA reads TGCAGCGTGGCCAGGGTTTTGAGTGGGAATGAGCAGTTCTTC.

This chain connects TRBV5-1 to TRBJ2-3, with 11 bases aligning to TRBD2. From germline, CDR1 is SGHRS and CDR2 YFSETQ. The junction had 7 bases not matched to a gene; V was cut back by 3 bases and J by 4 bases. There are 16 residues in the CDR3. In nucleotides, the CDR3 is TGCGCCAGCAGCTATACTCTAGCGGGAGGCGCAGATACGCAGTATTTT. It yields the protein CASSYTLAGGADTQYF.

This chain joins TRBV5-5 and TRBJ1-5; D unresolved. Between the trimmed V and J ends, which lost 4 bases and 6 bases, there was a span of 11 bases. The CDR3 loop spans 13 amino acids. CDR1 and CDR2 from the germline V gene are SGHKS and YYEKEE (reference sequence). The CDR3 loop reads CASSHDTSQPQHF. The CDR3 nucleotides read TGTGCCAGCAGCCACGACACGTCTCAGCCCCAGCATTTT.

Remarks on this clonotype: The germline gene is not matched at one end of the junction; a read error may be the cause. The chain uses TRBV29-1 and TRBJ1-5; D is possibly TRBD1 (6 bases). The CDR3 runs 12 residues. The germline V gene encodes CDR1 SQVTM and CDR2 ANQGSEA. DNA for the CDR3: TGCAGCGTTGGCCAGGGGAATCAGTCCCAGCATTTT. Protein sequence: CSVGQGNQSQHF.

The chain has TRBV28 and TRBJ1-2, with D maybe TRBD1 (6 bases). The V end lost 5 bases, the J end lost 4 bases, and 29 bases lay between the germline ends. Germline V CDR1 and CDR2: MDHEN, SYDVKM. The CDR3 totals 19 residues. CDR3 in amino acids: CASSPAQPPGTPTLYGYTF. CDR3 DNA sequence: TGTGCCAGCAGTCCAGCGCAACCGCCCGGGACACCGACCCTCTATGGCTACACCTTC.

This chain connects TRBV6-1 to TRBJ1-1; a possible D gene is TRBD1 (5 bases). The germline V gene has CDR1 MNHNS and CDR2 SASEGT. CDR3 size: 13 residues. Trimming shortened V by 7 bases and J by 2 bases, and 11 bases separated the two germline ends. The CDR3 spells CASKARANTEAFF. CDR3 coding DNA: TGTGCCAGCAAGGCCAGGGCCAACACTGAAGCTTTCTTT.

V is TRBV29-1 and J is TRBJ2-7; possibly TRBD1 or TRBD2 for D (6 bases each). Germline CDR1 reads SQVTM; CDR2 reads ANQGSEA. This CDR3 has 12 residues. Trimming took off 0 bases at V and 9 bases at J, with 12 bases between the two ends. CDR3 nucleotides: TGCAGCGTTGAAGATCCAGGGGAGGTGCAGTACTTC. It translates to CSVEDPGEVQYF.

The J gene is TRBJ2-1, the V gene TRBV29-1, with D unclear. The ends were cut back, 0 bases at V and 7 bases at J, with 10 bases in the middle. Germline CDR1 and CDR2: SQVTM and ANQGSEA. The CDR3 sequence is 13 residues long. The CDR3: CSVEDQPRNEQFF. The CDR3 nucleotides read TGCAGCGTTGAAGATCAACCCAGGAATGAGCAGTTCTTC.